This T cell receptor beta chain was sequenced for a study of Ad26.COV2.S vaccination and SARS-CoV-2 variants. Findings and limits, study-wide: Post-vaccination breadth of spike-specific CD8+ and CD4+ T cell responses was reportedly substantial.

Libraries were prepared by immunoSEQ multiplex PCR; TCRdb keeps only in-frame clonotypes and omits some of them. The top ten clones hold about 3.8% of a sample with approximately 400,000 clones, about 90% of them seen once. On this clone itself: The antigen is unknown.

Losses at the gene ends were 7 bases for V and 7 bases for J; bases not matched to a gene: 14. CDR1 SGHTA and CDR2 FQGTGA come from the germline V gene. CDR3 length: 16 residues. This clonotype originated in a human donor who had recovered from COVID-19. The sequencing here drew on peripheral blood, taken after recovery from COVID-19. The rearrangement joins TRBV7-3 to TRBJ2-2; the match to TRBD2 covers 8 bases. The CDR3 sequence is CASTDRGSGALGELFF. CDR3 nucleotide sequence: TGTGCCAGCACCGACCGGGGTAGCGGGGCTCTCGGGGAGCTGTTTTTT.